Below are 5 T cell receptor beta chains sequenced from a single sample in a study of blood T cell repertoires in COVID-19. TCRdb's table, derived via immunoSEQ multiplex PCR, lists solely in-frame clones and lacks some. The data contain over 150,000 clones, approximately 83% of them singletons. Sample: peripheral blood. The receptors come from an elderly woman with active or convalescent COVID-19.

The chain combines TRBV4-3 with TRBJ2-5; TRBD2 is a possible D gene (6 bases). CDR3 length: 13 amino acids. Per the germline V gene, CDR1 is LGHNA and CDR2 is YSLEER. With 4 bases removed from V and 2 bases from J, the gap between germline ends came to 8 bases. The CDR3 sequence is CASSRTIQETQYF. CDR3 in DNA: TGCGCCAGCAGCCGGACTATTCAAGAGACCCAGTACTTC.

This rearrangement joins TRBV19 to TRBJ2-1, with a possible D match to TRBD1 (6 bases). The CDR3 contains 14 residues. Trimming took 5 bases from V and 4 from J, leaving 12 bases between them. CDR1 is LNHDA, CDR2 SQIVND, per germline (reference sequence). CDR3: CASSPTDRYNEQFF. The CDR3 DNA reads TGTGCCAGTAGTCCTACCGACAGGTACAATGAGCAGTTCTTC.

The sample holds one count of this clone. The V gene is TRBV6-5, the J gene TRBJ2-3, with 7 nucleotides matching TRBD2. V was clipped by 0 bases and J by 12 bases; unmatched bases: 3. Germline V CDR1 and CDR2: MNHEY, SVGAGI. The CDR3 is 12 amino acids. CDR3 coding DNA: TGTGCCAGCAGTTACTCGGGGACTAACCAGTATTTT. This codes for CASSYSGTNQYF.

The chain is built from TRBV24-1 and TRBJ2-5; 13 bases align to TRBD2. Trimming cost V 2 bases and J 4 bases; bases outside gene matches: 3. Germline-derived CDR1 and CDR2 are KGHDR and SFDVKD. The CDR3 is 16 residues long. CDR3 loop: CATSDSGTSGVETQYF. The CDR3 coding sequence is TGTGCCACCAGTGATTCCGGGACTAGCGGGGTAGAGACCCAGTACTTC.

This clone was detected once. The rearrangement joins TRBV9 to TRBJ2-1, with TRBD2 identical over 10 bases. The length of the CDR3 is 16 residues. The J segment lost 4 bases and the V segment lost 4 bases, leaving 8 bases of the junction unmatched. CDR1 is SGDLS and CDR2 is YYNGEE in the germline V gene. CDR3 residues: CASSSRLAGEYNEQFF. The CDR3 coding sequence is TGTGCCAGCAGCTCAAGACTAGCGGGTGAATACAATGAGCAGTTCTTC.